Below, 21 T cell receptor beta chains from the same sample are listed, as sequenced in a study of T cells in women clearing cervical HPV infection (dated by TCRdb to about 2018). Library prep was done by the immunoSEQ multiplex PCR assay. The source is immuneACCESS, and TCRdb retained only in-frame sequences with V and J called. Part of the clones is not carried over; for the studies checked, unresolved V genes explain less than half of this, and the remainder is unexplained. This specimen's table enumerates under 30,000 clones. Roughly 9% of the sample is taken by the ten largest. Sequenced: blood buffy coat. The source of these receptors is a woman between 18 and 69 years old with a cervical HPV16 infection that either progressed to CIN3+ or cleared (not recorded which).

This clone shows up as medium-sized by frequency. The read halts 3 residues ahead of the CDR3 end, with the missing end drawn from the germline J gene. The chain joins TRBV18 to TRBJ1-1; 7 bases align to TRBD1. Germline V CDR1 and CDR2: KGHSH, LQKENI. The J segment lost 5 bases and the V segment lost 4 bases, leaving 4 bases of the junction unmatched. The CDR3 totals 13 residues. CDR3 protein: CASSQVQGTEAFF. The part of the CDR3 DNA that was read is TGTGCCAGCTCACAAGTACAGGGGACTGAA.

The CDR3 sequence is CASSLPGQIYNEQFF. CDR3 DNA (partial): TGTGCCAGCAGCTTGCCGGGACAGATCTACAATGAG. V usage is TRBV5-4 and J usage is TRBJ2-1, with 7 bases fitting TRBD1. The CDR3 is cut off 3 residues early in the read; its end comes from the germline J gene. Germline V CDR1 and CDR2: SGHNT, YYREEE (reference sequence). There are 15 residues in the CDR3. Trimming cost V 1 base and J 3 bases; bases outside gene matches: 4. Looking up the rest from reference TRBV5-4 and TRBJ2-1 gives the full variable domain: ETGVTQSPTHLIKTRGQQVTLRCSSQSGHNTVSWYQQALGQGPQFIFQYYREEENGRGNFPPRFSGLQFPNYSSELNVNALELDDSALYLCASSLPGQIYNEQFFGPGTRLTVL.

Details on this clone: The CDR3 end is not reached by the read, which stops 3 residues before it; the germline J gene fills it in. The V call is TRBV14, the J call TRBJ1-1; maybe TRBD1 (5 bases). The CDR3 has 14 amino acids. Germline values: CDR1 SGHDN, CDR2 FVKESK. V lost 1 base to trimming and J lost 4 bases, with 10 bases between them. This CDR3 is CASSQVGRATEAFF. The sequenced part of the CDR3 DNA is TGTGCCAGCAGCCAAGTTGGCAGGGCCACTGAA.

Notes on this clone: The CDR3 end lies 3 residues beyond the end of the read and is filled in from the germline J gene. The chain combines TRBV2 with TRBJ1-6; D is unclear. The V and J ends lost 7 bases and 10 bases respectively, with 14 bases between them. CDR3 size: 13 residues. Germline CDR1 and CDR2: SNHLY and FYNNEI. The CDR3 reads CASTLSGYSPLHF. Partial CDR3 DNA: TGTGCCAGCACCCTCTCGGGGTACTCACCC.

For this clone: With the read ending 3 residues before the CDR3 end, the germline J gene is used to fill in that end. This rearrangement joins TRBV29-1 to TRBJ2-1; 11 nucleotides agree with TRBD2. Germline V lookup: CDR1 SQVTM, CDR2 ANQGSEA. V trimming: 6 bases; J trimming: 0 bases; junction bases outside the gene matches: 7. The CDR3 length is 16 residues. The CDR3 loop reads CSVWLAGGPSYNEQFF. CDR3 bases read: TGCAGCGTATGGCTAGCGGGAGGCCCCTCCTACAATGAG.

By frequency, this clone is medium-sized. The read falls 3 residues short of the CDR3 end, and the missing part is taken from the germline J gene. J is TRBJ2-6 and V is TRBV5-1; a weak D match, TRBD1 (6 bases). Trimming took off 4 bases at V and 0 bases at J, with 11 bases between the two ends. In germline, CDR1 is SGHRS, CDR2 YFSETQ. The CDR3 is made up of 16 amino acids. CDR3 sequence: CASSLGQISGANVLTF. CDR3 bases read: TGCGCCAGCAGCCTCGGACAGATCTCTGGGGCCAACGTC.

The covered CDR3 bases are TGCGCCAGCAGCTTGGCGCAGGGAAATTCACCC. Translating gives CASSLAQGNSP. The whole CDR3 protein reads CASSLAQGNSPLHF. V gene TRBV5-1 combines with J gene TRBJ1-6; possibly TRBD1 for D (5 bases). The observed sequence ends 3 residues before the CDR3 terminus, with the missing tail filled in from the germline J gene. V was shortened by 0 bases and J by 7 bases, with 8 bases between the two germline ends. Germline lookup yields CDR1 SGHRS and CDR2 YFSETQ. This CDR3 is built from 14 residues.

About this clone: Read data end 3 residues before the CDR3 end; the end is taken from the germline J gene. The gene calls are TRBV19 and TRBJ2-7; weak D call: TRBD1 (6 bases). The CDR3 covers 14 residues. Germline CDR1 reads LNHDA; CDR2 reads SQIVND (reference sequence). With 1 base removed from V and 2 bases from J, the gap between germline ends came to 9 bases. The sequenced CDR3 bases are TGTGCCAGTAGTATAGGTACAGGGACCTACGAG. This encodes CASSIGTGTYE. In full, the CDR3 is CASSIGTGTYEQYF.

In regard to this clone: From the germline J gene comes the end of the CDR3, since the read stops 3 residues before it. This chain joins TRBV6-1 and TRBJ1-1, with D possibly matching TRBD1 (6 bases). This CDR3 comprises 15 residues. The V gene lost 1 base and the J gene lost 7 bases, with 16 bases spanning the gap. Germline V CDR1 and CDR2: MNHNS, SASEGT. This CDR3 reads CASSEGTPGQFEAFF. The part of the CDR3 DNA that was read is TGTGCCAGCAGTGAAGGCACCCCGGGACAATTTGAA.

The sequenced part of the CDR3 DNA is TGCAGTGGTACGGGGGGGAGTGTCTCTGGGGCCAACGTC. Its protein is CSGTGGSVSGANV. The full CDR3 protein is CSGTGGSVSGANVLTF. This chain connects TRBV20-1 to TRBJ2-6; 8 bases align to TRBD2. The read ends 3 residues before the CDR3 terminus; that terminus is restored from the germline J gene. Germline CDR1 reads DFQATT; CDR2 reads SNEGSKA (reference sequence). Trimming took 7 bases from V and 0 from J; bases not matched to a gene: 8. This CDR3 region has 16 residues.

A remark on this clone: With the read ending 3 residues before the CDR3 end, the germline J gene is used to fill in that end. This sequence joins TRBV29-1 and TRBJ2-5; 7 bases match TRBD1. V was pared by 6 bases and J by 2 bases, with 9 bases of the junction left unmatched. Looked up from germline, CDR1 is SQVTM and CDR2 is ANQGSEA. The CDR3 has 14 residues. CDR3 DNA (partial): TGCAGCGTCGAGATTAACAGGGGACAAGAGACC. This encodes CSVEINRGQET. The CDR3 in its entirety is CSVEINRGQETQYF.

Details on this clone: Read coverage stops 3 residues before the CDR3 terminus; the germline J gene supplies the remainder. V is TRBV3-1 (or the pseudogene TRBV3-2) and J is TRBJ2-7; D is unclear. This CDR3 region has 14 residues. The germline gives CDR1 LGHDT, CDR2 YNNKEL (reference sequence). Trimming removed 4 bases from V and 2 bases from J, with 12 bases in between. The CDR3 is CASSRTRPAYEQYF. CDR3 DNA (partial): TGTGCCAGCAGCCGCACCCGCCCGGCCTACGAG.

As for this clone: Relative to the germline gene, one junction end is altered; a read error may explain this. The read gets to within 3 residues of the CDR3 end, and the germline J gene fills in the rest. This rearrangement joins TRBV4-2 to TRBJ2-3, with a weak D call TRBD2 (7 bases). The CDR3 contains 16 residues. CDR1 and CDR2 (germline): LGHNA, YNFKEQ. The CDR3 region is CASSSRVRGASDTQYF. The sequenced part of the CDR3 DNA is TGCGCCAGCAGCTCGAGAGTACGGGGGGCGTCAGATACG.

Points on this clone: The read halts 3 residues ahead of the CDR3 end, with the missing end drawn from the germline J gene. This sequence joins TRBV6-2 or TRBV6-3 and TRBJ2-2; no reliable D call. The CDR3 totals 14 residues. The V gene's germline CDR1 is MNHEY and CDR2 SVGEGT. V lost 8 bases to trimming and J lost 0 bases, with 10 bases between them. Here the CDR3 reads CASGRTTNTGELFF. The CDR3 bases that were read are TGTGCCAGCGGGCGAACCACGAACACCGGGGAG.

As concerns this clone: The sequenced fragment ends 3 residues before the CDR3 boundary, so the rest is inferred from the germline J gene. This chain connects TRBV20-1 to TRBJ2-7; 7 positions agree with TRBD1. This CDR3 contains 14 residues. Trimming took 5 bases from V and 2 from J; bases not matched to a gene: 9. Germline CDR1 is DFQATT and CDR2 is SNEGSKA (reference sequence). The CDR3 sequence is CSALSRDSTYEQYF. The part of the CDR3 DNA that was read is TGCAGTGCTCTTTCCCGGGACAGTACCTACGAG.

CDR3 DNA, as far as it was read: TGTGCCACCAGTGATTCCGGACAGGGACGCAATCAGCCC. Translating it yields CATSDSGQGRNQP. The whole CDR3 is CATSDSGQGRNQPQHF. The J gene is TRBJ1-5, the V gene TRBV24-1, with 8 bases lining up with TRBD1. The read stops 3 residues short of the end of the CDR3; the missing end is completed from the germline J gene. The length of the CDR3 is 16 residues. Germline trimming cut 2 bases from V and 2 bases from J; bases unmatched to any gene: 4. Germline V gene data show CDR1 as KGHDR and CDR2 as SFDVKD.

Incomplete CDR3 DNA: TGTGCCAGCTCACCACCGACAGTAGATGAG. It translates to CASSPPTVDE. The full CDR3 protein is CASSPPTVDEQFF. The rearrangement joins TRBV18 to TRBJ2-1, with D possibly matching TRBD1 (5 bases). The sequenced fragment ends 3 residues before the CDR3 boundary, so the rest is inferred from the germline J gene. V lost 0 bases and J 8 bases, leaving 8 bases between the germline ends. From germline, CDR1 is KGHSH and CDR2 LQKENI. This CDR3 comprises 13 residues.

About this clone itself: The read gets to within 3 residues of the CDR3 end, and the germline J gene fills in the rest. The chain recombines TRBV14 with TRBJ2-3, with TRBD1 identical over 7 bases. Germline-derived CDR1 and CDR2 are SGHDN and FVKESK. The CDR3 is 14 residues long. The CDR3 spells CASSQEGRDRTQYF. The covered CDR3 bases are TGTGCCAGCAGCCAAGAGGGTAGGGACAGAACG.

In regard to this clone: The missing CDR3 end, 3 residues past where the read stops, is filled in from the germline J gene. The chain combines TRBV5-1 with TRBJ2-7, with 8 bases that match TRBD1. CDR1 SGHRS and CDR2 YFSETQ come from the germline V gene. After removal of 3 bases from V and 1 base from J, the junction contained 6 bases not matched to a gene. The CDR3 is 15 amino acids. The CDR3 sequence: CASSSVRQGSYEQYF. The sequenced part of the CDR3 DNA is TGCGCCAGCAGCTCCGTCAGACAGGGGTCCTACGAG.

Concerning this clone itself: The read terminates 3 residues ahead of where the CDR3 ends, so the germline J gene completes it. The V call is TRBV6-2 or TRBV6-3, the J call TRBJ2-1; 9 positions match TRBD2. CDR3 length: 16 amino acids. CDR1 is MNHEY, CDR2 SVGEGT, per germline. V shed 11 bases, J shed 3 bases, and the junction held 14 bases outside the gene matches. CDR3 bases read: TGTGCCGGCACCCTCAATAGCGGGGGACTCTACAATGAG. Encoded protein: CAGTLNSGGLYNE. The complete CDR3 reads CAGTLNSGGLYNEQFF.

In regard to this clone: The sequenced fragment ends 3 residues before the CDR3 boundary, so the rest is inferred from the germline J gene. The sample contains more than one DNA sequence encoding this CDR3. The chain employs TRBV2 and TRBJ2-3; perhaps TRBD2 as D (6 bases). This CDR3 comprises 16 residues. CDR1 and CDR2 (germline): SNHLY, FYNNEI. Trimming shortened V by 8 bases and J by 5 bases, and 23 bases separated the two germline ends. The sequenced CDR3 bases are TGTGCCAGCGGAAAATGGGGGGATAGGGCCTTAGATACG. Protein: CASGKWGDRALDT. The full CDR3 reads CASGKWGDRALDTQYF. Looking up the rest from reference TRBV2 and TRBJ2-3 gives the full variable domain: EPEVTQTPSHQVTQMGQEVILRCVPISNHLYFYWYRQILGQKVEFLVSFYNNEISEKSEIFDDQFSVERPDGSNFTLKIRSTKLEDSAMYFCASGKWGDRALDTQYFGPGTRLTVL.